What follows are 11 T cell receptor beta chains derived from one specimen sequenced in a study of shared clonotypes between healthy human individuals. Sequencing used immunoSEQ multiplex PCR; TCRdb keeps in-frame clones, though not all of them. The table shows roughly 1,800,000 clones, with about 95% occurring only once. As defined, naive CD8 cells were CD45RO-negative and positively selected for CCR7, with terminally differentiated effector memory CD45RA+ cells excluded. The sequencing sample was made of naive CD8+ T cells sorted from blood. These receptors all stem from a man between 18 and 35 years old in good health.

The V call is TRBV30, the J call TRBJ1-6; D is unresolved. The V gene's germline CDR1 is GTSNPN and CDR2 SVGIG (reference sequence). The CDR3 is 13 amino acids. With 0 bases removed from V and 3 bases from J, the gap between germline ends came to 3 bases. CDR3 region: CAWSVDYNSPLHF. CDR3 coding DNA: TGTGCCTGGAGTGTAGACTATAATTCACCCCTCCACTTT.

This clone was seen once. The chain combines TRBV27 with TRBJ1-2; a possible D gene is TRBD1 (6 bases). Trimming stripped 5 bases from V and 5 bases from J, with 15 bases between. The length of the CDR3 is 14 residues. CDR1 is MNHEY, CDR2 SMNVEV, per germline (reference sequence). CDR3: CASSPEGGAYGYTF. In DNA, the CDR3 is TGTGCCAGCAGTCCCGAGGGGGGCGCTTATGGCTACACCTTC.

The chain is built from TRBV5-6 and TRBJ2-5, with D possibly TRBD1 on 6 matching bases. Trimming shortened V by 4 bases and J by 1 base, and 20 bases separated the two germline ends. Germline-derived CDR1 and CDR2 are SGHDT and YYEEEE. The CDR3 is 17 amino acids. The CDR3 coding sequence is TGTGCCAGCAGCCTTGGCCCGACAGGTACTCTCCAAGAGACCCAGTACTTC. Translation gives CASSLGPTGTLQETQYF.

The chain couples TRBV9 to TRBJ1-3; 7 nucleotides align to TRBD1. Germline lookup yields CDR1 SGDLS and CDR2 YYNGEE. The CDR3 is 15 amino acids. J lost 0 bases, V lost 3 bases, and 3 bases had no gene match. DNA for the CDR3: TGTGCCAGCAGCGCGGACAGGAGCTCTGGAAACACCATATATTTT. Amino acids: CASSADRSSGNTIYF.

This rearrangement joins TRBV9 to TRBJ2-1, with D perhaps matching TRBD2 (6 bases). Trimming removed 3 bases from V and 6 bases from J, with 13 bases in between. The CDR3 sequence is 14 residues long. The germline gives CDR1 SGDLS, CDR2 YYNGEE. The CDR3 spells CASSGRAGFNEQFF. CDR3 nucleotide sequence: TGTGCCAGCAGCGGGAGGGCCGGTTTCAATGAGCAGTTCTTC.

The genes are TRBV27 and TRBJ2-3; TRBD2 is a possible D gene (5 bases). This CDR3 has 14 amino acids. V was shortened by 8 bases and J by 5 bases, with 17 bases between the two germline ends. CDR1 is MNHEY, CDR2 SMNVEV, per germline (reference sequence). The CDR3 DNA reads TGTGCCAGCGGGGAGAGCGTTGTGGGAGATACGCAGTATTTT. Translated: CASGESVVGDTQYF.

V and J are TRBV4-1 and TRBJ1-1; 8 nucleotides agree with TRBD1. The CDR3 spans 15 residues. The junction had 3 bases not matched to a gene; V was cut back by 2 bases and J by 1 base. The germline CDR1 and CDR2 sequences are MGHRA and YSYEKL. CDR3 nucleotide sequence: TGCGCCAGCAGCCAATTGACAGGGGAGAACACTGAAGCTTTCTTT. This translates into CASSQLTGENTEAFF.

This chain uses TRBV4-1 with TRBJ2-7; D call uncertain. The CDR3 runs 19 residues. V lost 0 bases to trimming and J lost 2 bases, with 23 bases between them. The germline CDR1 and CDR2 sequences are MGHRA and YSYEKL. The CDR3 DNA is TGCGCCAGCAGCCAAGATCCCACAGAGGCCGGGTTGGTGGCCTACGAGCAGTACTTC. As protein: CASSQDPTEAGLVAYEQYF.

CDR3 nucleotides: TGTGCCAGCAGCTTAGCCGGGACAGGGGAATACGAGCAGTACTTC. This translates into CASSLAGTGEYEQYF. The rearrangement joins TRBV13 to TRBJ2-7, with 10 positions matching TRBD1. The CDR3 has 15 amino acids. After removal of 1 base from V and 4 bases from J, the junction contained 4 bases not matched to a gene. Germline CDR1 PRHDT, CDR2 FYEKMQ (reference sequence). Combining the CDR3 with reference TRBV13 and TRBJ2-7 gives the whole variable domain AAGVIQSPRHLIKEKRETATLKCYPIPRHDTVYWYQQGPGQDPQFLISFYEKMQSDKGSIPDRFSAQQFSDYHSELNMSSLELGDSALYFCASSLAGTGEYEQYFGPGTRLTVT.

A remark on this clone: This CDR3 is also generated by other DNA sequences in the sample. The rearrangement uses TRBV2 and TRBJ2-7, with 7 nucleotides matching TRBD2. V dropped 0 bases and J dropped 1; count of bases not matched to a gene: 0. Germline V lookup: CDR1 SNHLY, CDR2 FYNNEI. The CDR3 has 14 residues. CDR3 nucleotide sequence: TGTGCCAGCAGTGAAGCGGGAGGGTCCTACGAGCAGTACTTC. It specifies CASSEAGGSYEQYF.

The CDR3 loop reads CASSPLAGLYNSPLHF. CDR3 DNA: TGTGCCAGCAGTCCCCTGGCAGGGCTCTATAATTCACCCCTCCACTTT. The J gene is TRBJ1-6, the V gene TRBV28; the D gene is possibly TRBD1 (5 bases). Germline values: CDR1 MDHEN, CDR2 SYDVKM. V was shortened by 5 bases and J by 3 bases, with 14 bases between the two germline ends. The CDR3 runs to 16 residues. Full variable domain (rest looked up from reference TRBV28 and TRBJ1-6): DVKVTQSSRYLVKRTGEKVFLECVQDMDHENMFWYRQDPGLGLRLIYFSYDVKMKEKGDIPEGYSVSREKKERFSLILESASTNQTSMYLCASSPLAGLYNSPLHFGNGTRLTVT.